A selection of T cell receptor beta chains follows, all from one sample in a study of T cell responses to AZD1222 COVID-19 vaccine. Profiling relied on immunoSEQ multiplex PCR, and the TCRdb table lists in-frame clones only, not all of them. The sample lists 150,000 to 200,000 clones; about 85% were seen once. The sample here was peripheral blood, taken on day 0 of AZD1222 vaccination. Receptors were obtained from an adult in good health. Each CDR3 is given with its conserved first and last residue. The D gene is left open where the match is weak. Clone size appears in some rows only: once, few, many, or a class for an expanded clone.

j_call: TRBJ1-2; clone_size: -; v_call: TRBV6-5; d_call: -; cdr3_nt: TGTGCCAGCAGTTACTCGGGCAGGAATAACTATGGCTACACCTTC; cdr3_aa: CASSYSGRNNYGYTF
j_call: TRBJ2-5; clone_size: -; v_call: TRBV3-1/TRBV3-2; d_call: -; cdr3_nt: TGTGCCAGCAGCCAATGGAGTCAGGGAGACCAAGAGACCCAGTACTTC; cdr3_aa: CASSQWSQGDQETQYF
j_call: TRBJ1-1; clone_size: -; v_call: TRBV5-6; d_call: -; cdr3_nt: TGTGCCAGCAGCTTGGGTAGGGGCCGTGAAGCTTTCTTT; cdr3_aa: CASSLGRGREAFF
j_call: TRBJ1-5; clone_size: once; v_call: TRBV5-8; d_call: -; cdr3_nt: TGTGCCAGCAGCTTGGGCTACAGGGTTATTGGTCAGCCCCAGCATTTT; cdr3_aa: CASSLGYRVIGQPQHF
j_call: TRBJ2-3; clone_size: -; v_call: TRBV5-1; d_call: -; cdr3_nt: TGCGCCAGCAGCTTGAGCGGGAGCACAGATACGCAGTATTTT; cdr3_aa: CASSLSGSTDTQYF
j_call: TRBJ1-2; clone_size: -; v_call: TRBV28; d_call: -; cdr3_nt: TGTGCCAGCAGTTTTTCCGGGGAGGTTTTCGGCTACACCTTC; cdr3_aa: CASSFSGEVFGYTF
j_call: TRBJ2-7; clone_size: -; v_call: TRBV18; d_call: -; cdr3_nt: TGTGCCAGCTCACCTGGGACTGACTACGAGCAGTACTTC; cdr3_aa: CASSPGTDYEQYF
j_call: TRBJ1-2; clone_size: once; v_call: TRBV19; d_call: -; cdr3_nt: TGTGCCAGTACAAGCAGGCGTCGTCATGGCTACACCTTC; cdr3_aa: CASTSRRRHGYTF
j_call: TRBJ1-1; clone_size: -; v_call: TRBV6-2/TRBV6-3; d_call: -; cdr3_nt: TGTGCCAGCAGTTACGGCACATTGAACACTGAAGCTTTCTTT; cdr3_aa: CASSYGTLNTEAFF
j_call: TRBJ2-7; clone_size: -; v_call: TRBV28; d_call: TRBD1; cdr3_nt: TGTGCCAGCACCCAGACAGGGGGCGTCTACGAGCAGTACTTC; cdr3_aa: CASTQTGGVYEQYF
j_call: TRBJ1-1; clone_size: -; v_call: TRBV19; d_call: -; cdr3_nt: TGTGCCAGTACGACACGGGCAGAGAACACTGAAGCTTTCTTT; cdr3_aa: CASTTRAENTEAFF
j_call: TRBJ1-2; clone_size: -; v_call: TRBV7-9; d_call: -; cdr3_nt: TGTGCCAGCAGCTTACCCGGAGGCTATGGCTACACCTTC; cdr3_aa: CASSLPGGYGYTF
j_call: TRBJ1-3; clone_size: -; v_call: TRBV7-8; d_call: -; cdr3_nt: TGTGCCAGCAGCTTAGGAGCGGGGAAAGGAAACACCATATATTTT; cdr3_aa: CASSLGAGKGNTIYF
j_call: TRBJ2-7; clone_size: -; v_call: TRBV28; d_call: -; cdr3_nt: TGTGCCAGCAGTTCCCCTGGGTACGAGCAGTACTTC; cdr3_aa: CASSSPGYEQYF
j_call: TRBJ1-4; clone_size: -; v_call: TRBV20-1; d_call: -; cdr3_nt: TGCAGTGCCCAGACGGGGGAAAAACTGTTTTTT; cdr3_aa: CSAQTGEKLFF
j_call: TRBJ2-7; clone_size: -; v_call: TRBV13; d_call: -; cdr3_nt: TGTGCCAGCAGCCAGACCTACGAGCAGTACTTC; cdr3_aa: CASSQTYEQYF
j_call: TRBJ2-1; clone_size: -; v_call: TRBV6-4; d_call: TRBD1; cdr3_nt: TGTGCCAGCAGTCCGGGGACAGGGGAGCAGTTCTTC; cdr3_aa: CASSPGTGEQFF
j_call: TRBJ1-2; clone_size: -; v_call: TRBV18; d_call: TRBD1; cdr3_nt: TGTGCCAGCTCACCGAACAGGGGTCACTATGGCTACACCTTC; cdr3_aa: CASSPNRGHYGYTF
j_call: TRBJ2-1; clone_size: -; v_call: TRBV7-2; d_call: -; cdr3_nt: TGTGCCAGCAGCTTAGGATCTAGCCCCCCTAGTAATGAGCAGTTCTTC; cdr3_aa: CASSLGSSPPSNEQFF
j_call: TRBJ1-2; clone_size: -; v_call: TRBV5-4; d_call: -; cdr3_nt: TGTGCCAGCAGCTTGGACTATCATGGCTACACCTTC; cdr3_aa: CASSLDYHGYTF
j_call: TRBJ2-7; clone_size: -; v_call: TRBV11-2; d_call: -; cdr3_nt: TGTGCCAGCAGCTCTTGGGCCGAGGGGAACGAGCAGTACTTC; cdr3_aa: CASSSWAEGNEQYF
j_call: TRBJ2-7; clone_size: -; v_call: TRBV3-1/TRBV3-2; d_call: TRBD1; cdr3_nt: TGTGCCAGCAGCCACTCCGGGACAGGGGGCTACGAGCAGTACTTC; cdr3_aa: CASSHSGTGGYEQYF
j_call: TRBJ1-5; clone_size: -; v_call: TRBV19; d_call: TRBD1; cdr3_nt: TGTGCCAGTAGTATATCAGGGGGCCGCATTCAGCCCCAGCATTTT; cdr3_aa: CASSISGGRIQPQHF
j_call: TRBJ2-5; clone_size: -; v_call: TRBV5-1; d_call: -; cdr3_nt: TGCGCCAGCAGTTTTTCCGCCCAAGAGACCCAGTACTTC; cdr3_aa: CASSFSAQETQYF
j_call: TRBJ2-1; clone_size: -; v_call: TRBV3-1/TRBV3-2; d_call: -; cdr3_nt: TGTGCCAGCAGCCAAGCGGGGTTTAACAATGAGCAGTTCTTC; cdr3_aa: CASSQAGFNNEQFF
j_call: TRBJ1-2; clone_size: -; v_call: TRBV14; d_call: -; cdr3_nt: TGTGCCAGCAGCCAAGATCGGGCCAGTAACTATGGCTACACCTTC; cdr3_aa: CASSQDRASNYGYTF
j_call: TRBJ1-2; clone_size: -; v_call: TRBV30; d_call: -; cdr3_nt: TGTGCCTGGAGTCCCCCCTATGGCTACACCTTC; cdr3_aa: CAWSPPYGYTF
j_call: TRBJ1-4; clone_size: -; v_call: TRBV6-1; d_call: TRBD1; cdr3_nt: TGTGCCAGCAGTGACCTTAGGGTGACAGGGGAACTGTTTTTT; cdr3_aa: CASSDLRVTGELFF
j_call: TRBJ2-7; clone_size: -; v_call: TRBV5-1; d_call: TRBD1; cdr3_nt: TGCGCCAGCAGGGTCCAGGACAGGGAACCCTACGAGCAGTACTTC; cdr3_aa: CASRVQDREPYEQYF
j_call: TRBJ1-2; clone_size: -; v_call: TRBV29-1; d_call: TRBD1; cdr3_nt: TGCAGCGTTAGCGTGACAGGGTATATGGATGGCTACACCTTC; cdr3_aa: CSVSVTGYMDGYTF
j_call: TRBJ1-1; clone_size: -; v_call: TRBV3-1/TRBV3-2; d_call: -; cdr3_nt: TGTGCCAGCAGCCAAGTCAGGGCTGAAGCTTTCTTT; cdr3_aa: CASSQVRAEAFF
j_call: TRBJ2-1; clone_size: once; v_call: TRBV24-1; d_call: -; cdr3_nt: TGTGCCACCAGTGCTCGGCTAATCGATGAGCAGTTCTTC; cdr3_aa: CATSARLIDEQFF
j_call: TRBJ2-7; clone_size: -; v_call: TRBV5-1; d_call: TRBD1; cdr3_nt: TGCGCCAGCAGCTTGTCAGGGGGTAACTACGAGCAGTACTTC; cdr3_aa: CASSLSGGNYEQYF
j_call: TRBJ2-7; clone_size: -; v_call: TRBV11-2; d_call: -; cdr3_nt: TGTGCCAGCAGCTTAGGAGTCGCGGGCCCGTTGGCCTACGAGCAGTACTTC; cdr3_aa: CASSLGVAGPLAYEQYF
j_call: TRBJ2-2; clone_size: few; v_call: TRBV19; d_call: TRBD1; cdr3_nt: TGTGCCAGTACCTGGACAGGGTTCCTCACCGGGGAGCTGTTTTTT; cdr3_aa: CASTWTGFLTGELFF
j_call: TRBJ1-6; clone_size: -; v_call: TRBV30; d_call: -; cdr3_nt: TGTGCCTGGAGTGTCGGAGGGACTTCCAATTCACCCCTCCACTTT; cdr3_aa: CAWSVGGTSNSPLHF
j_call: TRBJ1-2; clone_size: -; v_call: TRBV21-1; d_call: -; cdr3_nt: TGTGCCAGCAGCAAACGCTCCGCTACAGGGAAAGGCTACACCTTC; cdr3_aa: CASSKRSATGKGYTF
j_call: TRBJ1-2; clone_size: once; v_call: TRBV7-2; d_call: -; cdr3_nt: TGTGCCAGCAGCTTAGGCCGGGGGGGGAAGGGCTACACCTTC; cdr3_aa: CASSLGRGGKGYTF
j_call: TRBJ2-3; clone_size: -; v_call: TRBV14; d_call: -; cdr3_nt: TGTGCCAGCAGCCTTTTCACGGTCCGCACAGATACGCAGTATTTT; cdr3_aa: CASSLFTVRTDTQYF
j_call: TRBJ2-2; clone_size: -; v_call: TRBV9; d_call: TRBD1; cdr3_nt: TGTGCCAGCAGCGTAGAGGGACAGACCACCGGGGAGCTGTTTTTT; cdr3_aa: CASSVEGQTTGELFF
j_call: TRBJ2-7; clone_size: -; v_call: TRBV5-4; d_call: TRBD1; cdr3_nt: TGTGCCAGCAGCTTATCCGACAGGGGGTGGGAGCAGTACTTC; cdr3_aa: CASSLSDRGWEQYF
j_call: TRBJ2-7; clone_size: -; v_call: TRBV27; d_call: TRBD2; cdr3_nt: TGTGCCAGCAGGGCAACCGGGACTATCTCCTACGAGCAGTACTTC; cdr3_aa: CASRATGTISYEQYF
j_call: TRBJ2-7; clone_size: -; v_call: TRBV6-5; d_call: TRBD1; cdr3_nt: TGTGCCAGCAGTTCGGGACAGGGGGCATACGAGCAGTACTTC; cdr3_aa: CASSSGQGAYEQYF
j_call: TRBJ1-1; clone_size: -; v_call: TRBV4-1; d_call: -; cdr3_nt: TGCGCCAGCAGCGGTGGTACTGAAGCTTTCTTT; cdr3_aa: CASSGGTEAFF
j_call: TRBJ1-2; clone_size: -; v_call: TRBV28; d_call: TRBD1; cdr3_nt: TGTGCCAGCAGACCGACAGGGGGTGGGAACTATGGCTACACCTTC; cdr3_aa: CASRPTGGGNYGYTF
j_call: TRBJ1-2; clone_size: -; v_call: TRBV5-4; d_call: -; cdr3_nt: TGTGCCAGCAGCTGGTCGGGCTCTAACTATGGCTACACCTTC; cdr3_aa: CASSWSGSNYGYTF
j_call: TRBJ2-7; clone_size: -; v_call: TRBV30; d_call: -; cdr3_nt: TGTGCCTGGACTCCGGACTCCTACGAGCAGTACTTC; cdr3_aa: CAWTPDSYEQYF
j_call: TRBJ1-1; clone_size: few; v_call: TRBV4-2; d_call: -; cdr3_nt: TGTGCCAGCAGCCAGGAGCGGACACTGAACACTGAAGCTTTCTTT; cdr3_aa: CASSQERTLNTEAFF
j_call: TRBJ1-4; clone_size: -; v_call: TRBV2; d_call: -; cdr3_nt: TGTGCCAGCATTAAGTCGCGGGAAACTAATGAAAAACTGTTTTTT; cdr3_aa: CASIKSRETNEKLFF
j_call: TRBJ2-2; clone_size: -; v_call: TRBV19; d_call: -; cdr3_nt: TGTGCCAGTAGTAGGGGGCCGGGGATCAACACCGGGGAGCTGTTTTTT; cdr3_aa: CASSRGPGINTGELFF
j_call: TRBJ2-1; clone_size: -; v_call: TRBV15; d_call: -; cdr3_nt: TGTGCCACCAGCAGAGATAGCAGGAATGAGCAGTTCTTC; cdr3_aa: CATSRDSRNEQFF
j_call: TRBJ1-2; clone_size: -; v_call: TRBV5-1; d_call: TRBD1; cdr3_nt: TGCGCCAGCAGCGTTCGGACAGGGAACGGGGGCTACACCTTC; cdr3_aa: CASSVRTGNGGYTF
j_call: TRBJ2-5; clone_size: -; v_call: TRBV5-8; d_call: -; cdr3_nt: TGTGCCAGCAGCTGGGCCGGGAACCAACAAGAGACCCAGTACTTC; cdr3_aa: CASSWAGNQQETQYF
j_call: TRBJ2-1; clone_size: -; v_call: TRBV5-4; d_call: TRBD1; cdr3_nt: TGTGCCAGCAGCACCGGACAGGTAGAGTTCTTC; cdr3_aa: CASSTGQVEFF
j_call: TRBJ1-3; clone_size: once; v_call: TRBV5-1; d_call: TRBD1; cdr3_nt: TGCGCCAGCAGCCATACGGGACAGAGCTCTGGAAACACCATATATTTT; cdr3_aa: CASSHTGQSSGNTIYF
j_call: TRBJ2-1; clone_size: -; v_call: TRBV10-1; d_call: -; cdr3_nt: TGCGCCAGCAGTGAGTCCCGTGGACCGACCTACAATGAGCAGTTCTTC; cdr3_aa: CASSESRGPTYNEQFF
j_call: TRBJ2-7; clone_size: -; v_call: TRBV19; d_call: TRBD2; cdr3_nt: TGTGCCAGTAGTCGACTAGCGGGAGTCGGGGAGCAGTACTTC; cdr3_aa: CASSRLAGVGEQYF
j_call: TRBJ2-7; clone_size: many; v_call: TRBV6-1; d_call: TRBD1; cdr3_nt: TGTGCCAGCAGTGAAGAGTGGACAGGGGGGTACGAGCAGTACTTC; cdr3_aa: CASSEEWTGGYEQYF
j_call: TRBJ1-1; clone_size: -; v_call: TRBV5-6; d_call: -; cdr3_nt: TGTGCCAGCAGCTTCCTGGGACACAAGAACACTGAAGCTTTCTTT; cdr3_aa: CASSFLGHKNTEAFF
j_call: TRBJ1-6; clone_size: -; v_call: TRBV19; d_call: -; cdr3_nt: TGTGCCAGTAGACGGGACTTAAATTCACCCCTCCACTTT; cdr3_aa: CASRRDLNSPLHF